This T cell receptor (beta chain) was obtained from a study of blood T cell repertoires in COVID-19. Overall study context: In each case, the material was cDNA or gDNA derived from T cells, B-cell-depleted T cells, or PBMCs.

Method: immunoSEQ multiplex PCR; TCRdb's copy keeps in-frame clones and lacks some. The sample holds approximately 300,000 clones, around 86% seen once. The CDR3 runs to 17 residues. Germline V gene lookup returns CDR1 LNHNV and CDR2 YYDKDF (reference sequence). V was clipped by 1 base and J by 2 bases, with 15 bases between them. Sequenced material: peripheral blood. The rearrangement uses TRBV15 and TRBJ2-1; the D gene is possibly TRBD2 (6 bases). This receptor was obtained from a man aged 50 to 59 with active or convalescent COVID-19. CDR3: CATSRVTGTPPYNEQFF. The CDR3, as DNA: TGTGCCACCAGCAGAGTTACCGGGACTCCCCCCTACAATGAGCAGTTCTTC.